The 31 T cell receptor beta chains listed next were all sequenced from one sample in a study of blood T cell repertoires in COVID-19. This table comes from immunoSEQ multiplex PCR, and its TCRdb copy is limited to in-frame clones, with some not included. The sample holds tens of thousands of clones; just under 80% are singletons and the top ten take 16%. The specimen sequenced was peripheral blood. Every receptor here comes from a human donor in a cohort sampled during active COVID-19.

The chain is built from TRBV19 and TRBJ2-2, with TRBD2 matching 12 bases. Germline CDR1 and CDR2: LNHDA and SQIVND (reference sequence). V lost 4 bases, J lost 9 bases, and 9 bases stayed unmatched. This CDR3 region has 16 residues. In nucleotides, the CDR3 is TGTGCCAGTAGTAAAGAGACTAGCGGGAGTCCCCGGGAGCTGTTTTTT. It specifies CASSKETSGSPRELFF. Supplemented by reference TRBV19 and TRBJ2-2, the full variable domain reads DGGITQSPKYLFRKEGQNVTLSCEQNLNHDAMYWYRQDPGQGLRLIYYSQIVNDFQKGDIAEGYSVSREKKESFPLTVTSAQKNPTAFYLCASSKETSGSPRELFFGEGSRLTVL.

The V call is TRBV5-5, the J call TRBJ1-2; D perhaps matches TRBD1 (5 bases). The length of the CDR3 is 15 residues. Germline V gene sequence: CDR1 SGHKS, CDR2 YYEKEE (reference sequence). The V and J ends lost 4 bases and 1 base respectively, with 14 bases between them. The CDR3 spells CASSPGQGSNYGYTF. As DNA, the CDR3 is TGTGCCAGCAGCCCGGGTCAGGGAAGTAACTATGGCTACACCTTC.

The rearrangement joins TRBV5-1 to TRBJ1-6, with 9 bases fitting TRBD1. Losses at the gene ends were 3 bases for V and 8 bases for J; bases not matched to a gene: 3. CDR3 length equals 14 residues. Germline loops: CDR1 SGHRS, CDR2 YFSETQ. The CDR3 here is CASSYRDRDSPLHF. CDR3 bases: TGCGCCAGCAGCTACCGGGACAGGGATTCACCCCTCCACTTT.

The chain uses TRBV10-2 and TRBJ2-7, with D perhaps TRBD2 (6 bases). The CDR3 totals 15 residues. Germline-derived CDR1 and CDR2 are WSHSY and SAAADI. V shed 7 bases and J shed 3 bases, with 19 bases lying between them. The CDR3 coding sequence is TGCGCCAGCACCGAGGGTCCCGGGGGACGCTACGAGCAGTACTTC. This sequence encodes CASTEGPGGRYEQYF.

This clone came up once. V and J are TRBV5-4 and TRBJ2-1, with 8 bases that match TRBD1. Per germline, CDR1 SGHNT and CDR2 YYREEE (reference sequence). With 4 bases clipped from V and 5 bases from J, the junction kept 11 bases outside the gene matches. The CDR3 length is 16 residues. The CDR3 sequence is CASSGGGTGRNNEQFF. The CDR3 DNA is TGTGCCAGCAGCGGTGGGGGGACAGGACGAAACAATGAGCAGTTCTTC. The full variable domain, with the rest looked up from reference TRBV5-4 and TRBJ2-1, is ETGVTQSPTHLIKTRGQQVTLRCSSQSGHNTVSWYQQALGQGPQFIFQYYREEENGRGNFPPRFSGLQFPNYSSELNVNALELDDSALYLCASSGGGTGRNNEQFFGPGTRLTVL.

The chain employs TRBV7-9 and TRBJ2-3; 9 bases match TRBD2. J lost 6 bases, V lost 1 base, and 5 bases had no gene match. The CDR3 is 15 amino acids. Germline V gene lookup returns CDR1 SEHNR and CDR2 FQNEAQ (reference sequence). The CDR3 protein is CASSLGLAGVDTQYF. The CDR3 coding sequence is TGTGCCAGCAGCTTAGGGTTAGCGGGAGTGGATACGCAGTATTTT. Combining the CDR3 with reference TRBV7-9 and TRBJ2-3 gives the whole variable domain DTGVSQNPRHKITKRGQNVTFRCDPISEHNRLYWYRQTLGQGPEFLTYFQNEAQLEKSRLLSDRFSAERPKGSFSTLEIQRTEQGDSAMYLCASSLGLAGVDTQYFGPGTRLTVL.

The chain has TRBV5-5 and TRBJ2-1; possible D gene TRBD2, 6 bases. CDR1 and CDR2 from the germline V gene are SGHKS and YYEKEE (reference sequence). V shed 2 bases and J shed 0 bases, with 15 bases lying between them. The CDR3 runs 17 residues. The CDR3 loop is CASSFWASANSYNEQFF. CDR3 nucleotide sequence: TGTGCCAGCAGCTTTTGGGCTAGCGCAAACTCCTACAATGAGCAGTTCTTC.

This clone has only a few counts. This chain links TRBV27 with TRBJ2-3; possibly TRBD2 for D (6 bases). V was clipped by 0 bases and J by 4 bases, with 8 bases between them. CDR3 size: 14 residues. The germline CDR1 and CDR2 sequences are MNHEY and SMNVEV (reference sequence). The chain's CDR3 is CASSLSSGADTQYF. For the CDR3, the DNA is TGTGCCAGCAGTTTATCTAGCGGTGCAGATACGCAGTATTTT.

This clone occurred once. The rearrangement joins TRBV3-1 (or the pseudogene TRBV3-2) to TRBJ1-2, with TRBD1 matching over 7 bases. The CDR3 has 15 amino acids. Germline V gene data show CDR1 as LGHDT and CDR2 as YNNKEL (reference sequence). With V trimmed by 1 base and J by 6 bases, 8 bases remained unmatched. The CDR3 bases are TGTGCCAGCAGCCAAGGTACAGGGGCAAAGGATGGCTACACCTTC. Its translation is CASSQGTGAKDGYTF.

The chain links TRBV28 to TRBJ2-3; 12 bases match TRBD1. Germline trimming cut 6 bases from V and 4 bases from J; bases unmatched to any gene: 8. Germline V lookup: CDR1 MDHEN, CDR2 SYDVKM. The CDR3 consists of 16 residues. The chain's CDR3 is CASRGDRGRRADTQYF. The CDR3 DNA sequence: TGTGCCAGCAGGGGGGACAGGGGGCGCCGGGCAGATACGCAGTATTTT.

The J gene is TRBJ1-5, the V gene TRBV19, with TRBD1 identical over 7 bases. The CDR3 loop spans 16 amino acids. Trimming at V came to 4 bases and at J to 0 bases, leaving 6 bases not matched to a gene. The germline V gene encodes CDR1 LNHDA and CDR2 SQIVND (reference sequence). Written as DNA, the CDR3 is TGTGCCAGTAGTACCGGGACAGCTAATAGCAATCAGCCCCAGCATTTT. The encoded protein is CASSTGTANSNQPQHF.

The genes are TRBV30 and TRBJ1-3; possibly TRBD1 for D (5 bases). This CDR3 contains 15 residues. V lost 3 bases, J lost 1 base, and 13 bases lay in between. The germline V gene has CDR1 GTSNPN and CDR2 SVGIG (reference sequence). CDR3 DNA sequence: TGTGCCTGGAGGATTCAGGGAGGATCTGGAAACACCATATATTTT. This translates into CAWRIQGGSGNTIYF.

This clone was recorded once. This chain joins TRBV19 and TRBJ1-3; D remains unclear. The CDR3 has 16 residues. The germline CDR1 and CDR2 sequences are LNHDA and SQIVND (reference sequence). V was pared by 1 base and J by 3 bases, with 13 bases between. The CDR3 sequence: CASSIGPARGGNTIYF. The CDR3 bases are TGTGCCAGTAGTATAGGGCCGGCCCGCGGTGGAAACACCATATATTTT.

The chain combines TRBV7-8 with TRBJ2-2; a possible D gene is TRBD2 (5 bases). V lost 1 base to trimming and J lost 5 bases, with 11 bases between them. The CDR3 runs to 15 residues. Germline values: CDR1 SGHVS, CDR2 FQNEAQ. This CDR3 is CASSLDGLPTGELFF. CDR3 nucleotide sequence: TGTGCCAGCAGCTTAGACGGACTTCCAACCGGGGAGCTGTTTTTT.

This sequence joins TRBV30 and TRBJ2-7, with a weak D call TRBD1 (6 bases). The CDR3 contains 14 residues. Trimming took off 3 bases at V and 2 bases at J, with 14 bases between the two ends. Germline assignment: CDR1 GTSNPN and CDR2 SVGIG (reference sequence). CDR3 region: CAWRDTGLTYEQYF. The CDR3 DNA is TGTGCCTGGAGGGATACAGGGCTCACCTACGAGCAGTACTTC.

The chain uses TRBV6-1 and TRBJ1-1, with a possible D match to TRBD1 (5 bases). V was trimmed by 2 bases and J by 6 bases, leaving 16 bases between them. The CDR3 has 15 amino acids. In germline, CDR1 is MNHNS, CDR2 SASEGT. Here the CDR3 DNA reads TGTGCCAGCAGTGAATCACAGGTACTTCTGGCTGAAGCTTTCTTT. Its protein is CASSESQVLLAEAFF.

This rearrangement joins TRBV18 to TRBJ2-1, with 9 bases lining up with TRBD1. The germline gives CDR1 KGHSH, CDR2 LQKENI. J gave up 6 bases and V 5 bases, and 2 bases lay outside the gene matches. CDR3 length: 13 amino acids. The CDR3 sequence: CASSWDRANEQFF. The CDR3 nucleotides read TGTGCCAGCTCATGGGACAGGGCCAATGAGCAGTTCTTC. Together with reference TRBV18 and TRBJ2-1, the CDR3 gives the full variable domain: NAGVMQNPRHLVRRRGQEARLRCSPMKGHSHVYWYRQLPEEGLKFMVYLQKENIIDESGMPKERFSAEFPKEGPSILRIQQVVRGDSAAYFCASSWDRANEQFFGPGTRLTVL.

The chain links TRBV6-5 to TRBJ2-7; 9 positions agree with TRBD2. The CDR3 is 15 residues long. Losses at the gene ends were 0 bases for V and 3 bases for J; bases not matched to a gene: 3. Germline CDR1 reads MNHEY; CDR2 reads SVGAGI. The CDR3 nucleotides are TGTGCCAGCAGTTACTCGGCTAGCGGGAACTACGAGCAGTACTTC. Its protein is CASSYSASGNYEQYF.

The chain couples TRBV30 to TRBJ1-6; a possible D gene is TRBD1 (6 bases). Germline assignment: CDR1 GTSNPN and CDR2 SVGIG (reference sequence). This CDR3 contains 13 residues. Trimming cost V 5 bases and J 4 bases, with 9 bases left between them. Here the CDR3 reads CAWAQGYNSPLHF. CDR3 bases: TGTGCCTGGGCCCAGGGGTATAATTCACCCCTCCACTTT.

This rearrangement joins TRBV29-1 to TRBJ2-1; the match to TRBD2 covers 10 bases. Unmatched junction bases numbered 10, after V lost 7 bases and J lost 7 bases. The CDR3 sequence is 14 residues long. Germline V gives CDR1 SQVTM, CDR2 ANQGSEA. DNA for the CDR3: TGCAGCGGGTGGGGAAGCGGGAGGGCAAATGAGCAGTTCTTC. It yields the protein CSGWGSGRANEQFF.

This clone turned up a few times. The rearrangement joins TRBV7-9 to TRBJ2-1; 9 bases are shared with TRBD2. Trimming removed 6 bases from V and 0 bases from J; junction bases left unmatched: 6. Per the germline V gene, CDR1 is SEHNR and CDR2 is FQNEAQ (reference sequence). The CDR3 runs 16 residues. In DNA form, the CDR3 reads TGTGCCAGCAGAACCGGGACTAGCCTCTCCTACAATGAGCAGTTCTTC. Amino acid sequence: CASRTGTSLSYNEQFF.

V gene TRBV12-3 or TRBV12-4 combines with J gene TRBJ1-1, with TRBD1 identical over 7 bases. The CDR3 has 13 amino acids. J lost 2 bases, V lost 6 bases, and 3 bases had no gene match. The DNA for the CDR3 is TGTGCCAGCAGACGGGACAGCAACACTGAAGCTTTCTTT. Its translation is CASRRDSNTEAFF.

V usage is TRBV19 and J usage is TRBJ2-7, with 8 positions matching TRBD2. The CDR3 is 16 amino acids. The germline V gene encodes CDR1 LNHDA and CDR2 SQIVND (reference sequence). Trimming removed 3 bases from V and 4 bases from J; junction bases left unmatched: 11. The CDR3: CASSINPPSGLYEQYF. CDR3 DNA: TGTGCCAGTAGTATTAATCCTCCTAGCGGGCTATACGAGCAGTACTTC.

V gene TRBV2 combines with J gene TRBJ1-1, with 9 bases identical to TRBD1. Trimming took 6 bases from V and 5 from J; bases not matched to a gene: 7. Germline-derived CDR1 and CDR2 are SNHLY and FYNNEI. The CDR3 contains 14 residues. Written as DNA, the CDR3 is TGTGCCAGCAGGACACAGGGGGCGCTTACTGAAGCTTTCTTT. This sequence encodes CASRTQGALTEAFF.

The chain couples TRBV4-2 to TRBJ2-7, with D perhaps matching TRBD1 (6 bases). The germline gives CDR1 LGHNA, CDR2 YNFKEQ. The CDR3 runs to 17 residues. V was trimmed by 3 bases and J by 1 base, leaving 19 bases between them. The CDR3 is CASSQVKDHRESYEQYF. In nucleotides, the CDR3 is TGTGCCAGCAGCCAGGTCAAAGACCACAGGGAATCCTACGAGCAGTACTTC.

The rearrangement links TRBV7-3 to TRBJ2-7; 9 positions agree with TRBD1. Trimming at V came to 5 bases and at J to 5 bases, leaving 7 bases not matched to a gene. CDR1 SGHTA and CDR2 FQGTGA come from the germline V gene. The CDR3 has 14 amino acids. CDR3 bases: TGTGCCAGCAGCGTAGCCGGGACAGGGAACGAGCAGTACTTC. It translates to CASSVAGTGNEQYF.

The chain has TRBV5-1 and TRBJ2-2; TRBD1 matches 7 bases. The CDR3 consists of 15 residues. From germline, CDR1 is SGHRS and CDR2 YFSETQ. V was clipped by 4 bases and J by 7 bases; unmatched bases: 10. The CDR3 here is CASSLVTGTRGELFF. CDR3 DNA: TGCGCCAGCAGCCTGGTGACAGGGACGCGCGGGGAGCTGTTTTTT. Together with reference TRBV5-1 and TRBJ2-2, the CDR3 gives the full variable domain: KAGVTQTPRYLIKTRGQQVTLSCSPISGHRSVSWYQQTPGQGLQFLFEYFSETQRNKGNFPGRFSGRQFSNSRSEMNVSTLELGDSALYLCASSLVTGTRGELFFGEGSRLTVL.

The table lists this clone with a few counts. This chain links TRBV6-5 with TRBJ1-1, with 7 bases aligning to TRBD1. The trim removed 6 bases at V and 3 bases at J, leaving 7 bases unmatched. This CDR3 spans 14 amino acids. The germline V gene has CDR1 MNHEY and CDR2 SVGAGI. CDR3 sequence: CASRSWTGHTEAFF. The CDR3 region has the DNA TGTGCCAGCAGATCTTGGACAGGCCACACTGAAGCTTTCTTT.

The chain recombines TRBV2 with TRBJ1-1; perhaps TRBD1 as D (5 bases). The CDR3 totals 14 residues. The germline V gene encodes CDR1 SNHLY and CDR2 FYNNEI. The V gene lost 0 bases and the J gene lost 5 bases, with 10 bases spanning the gap. CDR3 in DNA: TGTGCCAGCAGTGAAGCACGGGGGTGGACTGAAGCTTTCTTT. It translates to CASSEARGWTEAFF.

The chain recombines TRBV7-9 with TRBJ1-6, with D possibly matching TRBD1 (5 bases). In germline, CDR1 is SEHNR, CDR2 FQNEAQ (reference sequence). The V end lost 5 bases, the J end lost 10 bases, and 12 bases lay between the germline ends. The CDR3 sequence is 13 residues long. The CDR3: CASSPREKSPLHF. In DNA, the CDR3 is TGTGCCAGCAGCCCCAGGGAAAAATCACCCCTCCACTTT.

The chain recombines TRBV3-1 (or the pseudogene TRBV3-2) with TRBJ2-5; TRBD2 aligns across 10 bases. Germline CDR1 reads LGHDT; CDR2 reads YNNKEL (reference sequence). The ends lost 0 bases at V and 5 bases at J; junction bases unmatched: 6. CDR3 size: 16 residues. The CDR3 coding sequence is TGTGCCAGCAGCCAAGATCCAGCGGGGGGGCCGGAGACCCAGTACTTC. Amino acid sequence: CASSQDPAGGPETQYF.